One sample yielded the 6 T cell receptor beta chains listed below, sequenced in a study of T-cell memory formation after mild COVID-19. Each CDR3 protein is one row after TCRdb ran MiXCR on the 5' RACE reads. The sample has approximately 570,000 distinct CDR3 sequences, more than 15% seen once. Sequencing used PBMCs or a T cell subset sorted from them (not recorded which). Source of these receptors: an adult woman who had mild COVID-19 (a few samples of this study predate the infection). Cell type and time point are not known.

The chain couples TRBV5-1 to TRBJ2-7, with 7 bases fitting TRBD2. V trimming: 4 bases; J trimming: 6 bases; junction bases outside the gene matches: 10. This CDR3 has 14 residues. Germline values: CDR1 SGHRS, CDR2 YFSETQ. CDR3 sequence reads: CASSLREEGLEQYF. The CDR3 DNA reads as TGCGCCAGCAGCCTCCGGGAGGAGGGGCTCGAGCAGTACTTC.

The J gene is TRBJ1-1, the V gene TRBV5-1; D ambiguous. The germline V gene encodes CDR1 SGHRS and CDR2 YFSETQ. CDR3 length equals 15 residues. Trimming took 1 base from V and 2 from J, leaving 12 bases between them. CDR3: CASSLTAQSNTEAFF. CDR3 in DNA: TGCGCCAGCAGCTTGACGGCCCAGAGTAACACTGAAGCTTTCTTT.

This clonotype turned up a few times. The CDR3 sequence: CASARYGYSGGFINEQFF. The CDR3 bases are TGTGCCAGTGCCCGATATGGGTATAGCGGGGGTTTCATCAATGAGCAGTTCTTC. The rearrangement links TRBV19 to TRBJ2-1; TRBD2 matches 9 bases. Germline V CDR1 and CDR2: LNHDA, SQIVND (reference sequence). Trimming removed 8 bases from V and 6 bases from J; junction bases left unmatched: 20. The CDR3 length is 18 residues.

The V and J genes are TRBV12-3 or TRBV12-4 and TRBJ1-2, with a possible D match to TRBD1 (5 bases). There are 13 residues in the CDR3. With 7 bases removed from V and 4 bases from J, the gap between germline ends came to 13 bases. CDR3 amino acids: CASKLQGAYGYTF. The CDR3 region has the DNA TGTGCCAGCAAGCTTCAGGGAGCCTATGGCTACACCTTC.

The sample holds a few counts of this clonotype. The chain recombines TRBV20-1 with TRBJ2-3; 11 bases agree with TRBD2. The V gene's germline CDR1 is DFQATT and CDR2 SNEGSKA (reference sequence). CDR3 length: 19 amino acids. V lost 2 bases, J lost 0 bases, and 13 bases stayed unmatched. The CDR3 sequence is CSARSGLAEILTSTDTQYF. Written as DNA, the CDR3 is TGCAGTGCTAGATCGGGACTAGCGGAGATCCTCACTAGCACAGATACGCAGTATTTT.

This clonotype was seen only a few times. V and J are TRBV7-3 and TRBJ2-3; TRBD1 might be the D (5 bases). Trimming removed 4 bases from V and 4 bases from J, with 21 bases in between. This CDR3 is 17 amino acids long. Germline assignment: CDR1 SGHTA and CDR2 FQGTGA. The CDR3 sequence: CASSSQGPRRIADTQYF. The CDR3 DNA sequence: TGTGCCAGCAGCTCCCAGGGCCCCAGAAGGATTGCAGATACGCAGTATTTT.